This entry concerns a single TCR beta chain. Germline CDR1 SGHNT, CDR2 YYREEE (reference sequence). This CDR3 spans 15 amino acids. V shed 4 bases, J shed 2 bases, and the junction held 5 bases outside the gene matches. The data are from a study of blood T cell repertoires in COVID-19. Some clones are missing from TCRdb's copy, which holds only in-frame ones; the method was immunoSEQ multiplex PCR. The table lists approximately 180,000 clones, about 88% of them singletons. Sequencing was carried out using PBMCs or T cells enriched from blood (not recorded which). This receptor was taken from a woman in her thirties or forties with acute COVID-19. The chain employs TRBV5-4 and TRBJ2-1, with 8 bases aligning to TRBD2. CDR3 region: CASSPGGVTYNEQFF. In nucleotides, the CDR3 is TGTGCCAGCAGCCCGGGGGGGGTCACCTACAATGAGCAGTTCTTC.